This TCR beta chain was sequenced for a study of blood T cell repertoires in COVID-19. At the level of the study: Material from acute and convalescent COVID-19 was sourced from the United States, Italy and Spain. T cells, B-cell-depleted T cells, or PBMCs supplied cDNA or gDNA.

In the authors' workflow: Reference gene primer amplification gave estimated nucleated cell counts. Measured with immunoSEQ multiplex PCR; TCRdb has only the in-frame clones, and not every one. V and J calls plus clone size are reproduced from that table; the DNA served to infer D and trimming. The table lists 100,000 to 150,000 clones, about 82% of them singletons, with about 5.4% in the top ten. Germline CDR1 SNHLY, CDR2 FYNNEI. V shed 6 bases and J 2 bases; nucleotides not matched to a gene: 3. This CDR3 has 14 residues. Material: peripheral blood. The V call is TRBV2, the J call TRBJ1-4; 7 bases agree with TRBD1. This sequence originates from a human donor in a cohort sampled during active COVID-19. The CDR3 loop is CASRLQGTNEKLFF. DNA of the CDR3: TGTGCCAGCAGATTACAGGGGACTAATGAAAAACTGTTTTTT.